The rows below give T cell receptor beta chains drawn from one sample of a study of blood T cell repertoires in COVID-19. TCRdb's copy holds only in-frame clones and misses some; the assay was immunoSEQ multiplex PCR. This sample has over 250,000 clones, with 70% to 90% found just once. Sequencing used peripheral blood. The receptors here all came from a woman in her seventies with acute or convalescent COVID-19. Each CDR3 is given with its conserved first and last residue. Each record gives: V gene, D gene, clone size, J gene, CDR3 protein, CDR3 DNA. The D gene is left open where the match is weak. The listing skips clone size in some rows; elsewhere it reads once, few, many or a size class.

TRBV7-3,.,.,TRBJ1-1,CASSQHPRGGGTEAFF,TGTGCCAGCAGCCAACATCCCAGGGGAGGGGGCACTGAAGCTTTCTTT
TRBV2,TRBD2,.,TRBJ2-7,CASSARLAGIEQYF,TGTGCCAGCAGCGCTCGACTAGCGGGGATTGAGCAGTACTTC
TRBV19,.,.,TRBJ2-3,CASSVNHGTDTQYF,TGTGCCAGTAGTGTGAACCACGGGACAGATACGCAGTATTTT
TRBV7-9,.,.,TRBJ2-5,CASSSGSTPETQYF,TGTGCCAGCAGCTCCGGGAGTACGCCGGAGACCCAGTACTTC
TRBV5-1,.,once,TRBJ2-1,CASSLEGLHNEQFF,TGCGCCAGCAGCTTGGAGGGACTCCACAATGAGCAGTTCTTC
TRBV3-1/TRBV3-2,.,.,TRBJ2-7,CASSSLAYEQYF,TGTGCCAGCAGCTCACTCGCTTACGAGCAGTACTTC
TRBV19,TRBD1,.,TRBJ1-2,CASSLQGADYGYTF,TGTGCCAGTAGCCTACAGGGGGCTGACTATGGCTACACCTTC
TRBV19,.,.,TRBJ1-2,CASSSGGFHYGYTF,TGTGCCAGTAGTAGTGGGGGCTTCCATTATGGCTACACCTTC
TRBV6-6,TRBD2,.,TRBJ2-5,CATSPGLAIETQYF,TGTGCCACTTCGCCGGGACTAGCTATAGAGACCCAGTACTTC
TRBV5-1,TRBD1,.,TRBJ1-4,CASSSDRVGEKLFF,TGCGCCAGCAGCTCTGACAGGGTGGGAGAAAAACTGTTTTTT
TRBV4-1,.,.,TRBJ2-2,CASSRELGAGELFF,TGCGCCAGCAGCCGGGAGCTCGGCGCCGGGGAGCTGTTTTTT
TRBV29-1,.,.,TRBJ2-5,CSVGKVGGRETQYF,TGCAGCGTTGGTAAGGTCGGGGGTCGAGAGACCCAGTACTTC
TRBV11-2,.,once,TRBJ1-3,CASSSGSPGNTIYF,TGTGCCAGCAGCTCGGGGTCCCCAGGAAACACCATATATTTT
TRBV19,.,.,TRBJ1-5,CASSPGSGQPQHF,TGTGCCAGTAGTCCAGGGTCCGGCCAGCCCCAGCATTTT
TRBV4-2,.,.,TRBJ2-1,CASSQVRGPNEQFF,TGTGCCAGCAGCCAAGTCAGGGGCCCCAATGAGCAGTTCTTC
TRBV6-1,.,.,TRBJ2-5,CASSETTKIRGTQYF,TGTGCCAGCAGTGAAACCACAAAAATCCGGGGGACCCAGTACTTC
TRBV5-1,.,.,TRBJ2-3,CASSSLSTDTQYF,TGCGCCAGCAGCTCTCTTAGCACAGATACGCAGTATTTT
TRBV10-1,TRBD2,.,TRBJ2-3,CASSESAGGLSDTQYF,TGCGCCAGCAGTGAGTCTGCGGGGGGGCTTTCGGATACGCAGTATTTT
TRBV6-5,.,.,TRBJ1-6,CASSPGRSPLHF,TGTGCCAGCAGCCCAGGGAGGTCACCCCTCCACTTT
TRBV11-2,.,.,TRBJ1-1,CASSLYAGPNTEAFF,TGTGCCAGCAGCTTATATGCGGGACCGAACACTGAAGCTTTCTTT
TRBV30,.,.,TRBJ2-6,CAWRMSPGANVLTF,TGTGCCTGGAGAATGAGTCCTGGGGCCAACGTCCTGACTTTC
TRBV19,.,once,TRBJ1-5,CASRLQGRGNQPQHF,TGTGCCAGTAGGTTACAGGGCCGGGGCAATCAGCCCCAGCATTTT
TRBV6-5,.,.,TRBJ2-7,CASSYSQGTEQYF,TGTGCCAGCAGTTACTCGCAGGGGACCGAGCAGTACTTC
TRBV5-1,TRBD2,.,TRBJ2-5,CASSLGEGIGETQYF,TGCGCCAGCAGCCTGGGGGAGGGGATAGGAGAGACCCAGTACTTC
TRBV7-9,TRBD2,.,TRBJ2-1,CASSPRLAGLRSGEQFF,TGTGCCAGCAGCCCCCGGTTAGCGGGGTTGCGGTCGGGTGAGCAGTTCTTC
TRBV19,.,.,TRBJ1-1,CASRDEGRGNTEAFF,TGTGCCAGTAGGGATGAGGGGCGGGGAAACACTGAAGCTTTCTTT
TRBV29-1,.,.,TRBJ1-2,CSVEVGLGDGYTF,TGCAGCGTTGAAGTAGGACTGGGAGATGGCTACACCTTC
TRBV2,.,.,TRBJ2-2,CASKYQGTGELFF,TGTGCCAGCAAGTACCAGGGGACCGGGGAGCTGTTTTTT
TRBV3-1/TRBV3-2,TRBD2,.,TRBJ2-3,CASSRASGGATPDTQYF,TGTGCCAGCAGCCGGGCTAGCGGGGGGGCTACCCCAGATACGCAGTATTTT
TRBV7-5,.,.,TRBJ2-7,CVRNPGRVSYEQYF,TGTGTCAGAAATCCGGGTCGGGTCTCCTACGAGCAGTACTTC
TRBV3-1/TRBV3-2,.,.,TRBJ1-1,CASSQSYRNTEAFF,TGTGCCAGCAGCCAAAGTTACAGGAACACTGAAGCTTTCTTT
TRBV6-5,TRBD1,.,TRBJ2-1,CAGTSKVRGNEQFF,TGTGCCGGCACCTCTAAAGTCAGGGGGAATGAGCAGTTCTTC
TRBV2,.,.,TRBJ1-1,CASRTVTANTEAFF,TGTGCCAGCAGGACAGTTACGGCCAACACTGAAGCTTTCTTT
TRBV12-3/TRBV12-4,.,once,TRBJ1-1,CASSFGVLTEAFF,TGTGCCAGCAGTTTCGGGGTTTTGACTGAAGCTTTCTTT
TRBV11-2,.,.,TRBJ1-6,CASSLSYNSPLHF,TGTGCCAGCAGTCTCTCCTATAATTCACCCCTCCACTTT
TRBV10-1,.,.,TRBJ2-4,CASSARGGIQYF,TGCGCCAGCAGTGCCAGGGGCGGCATTCAGTACTTC
TRBV3-1/TRBV3-2,TRBD2,.,TRBJ2-5,CASSQVGGGAGETQYF,TGTGCCAGCAGCCAAGTTGGCGGGGGGGCAGGTGAGACCCAGTACTTC
TRBV11-2,.,.,TRBJ1-6,CASSLRGSYNSPLHF,TGTGCCAGCAGCTTGAGAGGCTCCTATAATTCACCCCTCCACTTT
TRBV18,TRBD1,.,TRBJ2-1,CASSQTGGVLDEQFF,TGTGCCAGCTCTCAAACAGGGGGCGTACTCGATGAGCAGTTCTTC
TRBV11-2,TRBD2,.,TRBJ2-3,CASSLALRLAGPSTDTQYF,TGTGCCAGCAGCTTAGCCCTTCGGCTAGCGGGGCCTTCCACAGATACGCAGTATTTT
TRBV19,.,.,TRBJ1-6,CASRPRGPSPLHF,TGTGCCAGTAGGCCCAGGGGCCCTTCACCCCTCCACTTT
TRBV5-6,TRBD1,once,TRBJ2-7,CASSLFTGDFSYEQYF,TGTGCCAGCAGCTTGTTCACAGGGGATTTCTCCTACGAGCAGTACTTC
TRBV2,TRBD1,.,TRBJ1-6,CASRKQGAYVSYNSPLHF,TGTGCCAGCAGGAAACAGGGGGCGTACGTATCCTATAATTCACCCCTCCACTTT
TRBV7-2,TRBD2,.,TRBJ2-1,CASSSRPYRGGVTNEQFF,TGTGCCAGCAGCTCTCGACCTTATCGCGGGGGGGTCACCAATGAGCAGTTCTTC
TRBV3-1/TRBV3-2,.,.,TRBJ1-3,CASSRGAGPPGNTIYF,TGTGCCAGCAGCCGCGGAGCGGGACCACCCGGAAACACCATATATTTT
TRBV6-1,TRBD1,.,TRBJ2-1,CASSDLQGAREQFF,TGTGCCAGCAGTGACCTGCAGGGGGCGCGAGAGCAGTTCTTC
TRBV15,.,.,TRBJ2-7,CATSREGVEQYF,TGTGCCACCAGCAGAGAAGGGGTCGAGCAGTACTTC
TRBV15,.,.,TRBJ1-2,CATSRKRENYGYTF,TGTGCCACCAGCAGAAAGAGGGAGAACTATGGCTACACCTTC
TRBV15,TRBD2,.,TRBJ2-1,CALGGAGGPYNEQFF,TGTGCCCTCGGAGGAGCGGGGGGTCCCTACAATGAGCAGTTCTTC
TRBV6-2/TRBV6-3,TRBD2,few,TRBJ2-2,CASSFAGVYDTGELFF,TGTGCCAGCAGTTTTGCGGGAGTTTATGACACCGGGGAGCTGTTTTTT
TRBV6-5,.,.,TRBJ1-1,CASRLRGTEAFF,TGTGCCAGCCGACTGAGGGGGACTGAAGCTTTCTTT
TRBV5-1,.,.,TRBJ2-1,CASSFQPGSYNEQFF,TGCGCCAGCAGCTTCCAGCCCGGGAGCTACAATGAGCAGTTCTTC
TRBV2,.,.,TRBJ2-1,CASRSGPLGYNEQFF,TGTGCCAGCAGATCAGGGCCCCTGGGATACAATGAGCAGTTCTTC